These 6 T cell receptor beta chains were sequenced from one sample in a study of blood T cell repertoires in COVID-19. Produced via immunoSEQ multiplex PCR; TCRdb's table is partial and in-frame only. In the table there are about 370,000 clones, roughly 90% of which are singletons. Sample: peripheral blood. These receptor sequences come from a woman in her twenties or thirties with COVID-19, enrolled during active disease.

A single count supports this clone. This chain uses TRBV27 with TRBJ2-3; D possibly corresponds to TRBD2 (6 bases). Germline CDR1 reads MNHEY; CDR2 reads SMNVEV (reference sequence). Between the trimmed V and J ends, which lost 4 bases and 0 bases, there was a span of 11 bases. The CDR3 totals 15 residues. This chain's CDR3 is CASSSPTRSTDTQYF. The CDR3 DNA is TGTGCCAGCAGTTCCCCGACTAGAAGCACAGATACGCAGTATTTT.

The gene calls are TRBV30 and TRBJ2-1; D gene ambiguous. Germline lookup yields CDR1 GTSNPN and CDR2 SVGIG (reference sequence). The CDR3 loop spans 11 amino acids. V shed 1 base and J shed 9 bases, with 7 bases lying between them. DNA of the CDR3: TGTGCCTGGAGTGCTCTATTTGAGCAGTTCTTC. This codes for CAWSALFEQFF.

CDR3 bases: TGCAGCGTTGGGGGGCGGGGGCCCCAGAACACTGAAGCTTTCTTT. Amino acid sequence: CSVGGRGPQNTEAFF. This chain joins TRBV29-1 and TRBJ1-1; D is perhaps TRBD1 (6 bases). The germline gives CDR1 SQVTM, CDR2 ANQGSEA. The CDR3 has 15 residues. V was trimmed by 4 bases and J by 1 base, leaving 16 bases between them.

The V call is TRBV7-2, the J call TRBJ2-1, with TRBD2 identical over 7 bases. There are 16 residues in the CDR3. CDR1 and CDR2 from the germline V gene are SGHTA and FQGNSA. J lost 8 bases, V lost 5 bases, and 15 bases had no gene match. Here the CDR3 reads CASSTQPGAGHDEQFF. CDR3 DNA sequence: TGTGCCAGCAGCACCCAACCCGGAGCGGGGCACGATGAGCAGTTCTTC.

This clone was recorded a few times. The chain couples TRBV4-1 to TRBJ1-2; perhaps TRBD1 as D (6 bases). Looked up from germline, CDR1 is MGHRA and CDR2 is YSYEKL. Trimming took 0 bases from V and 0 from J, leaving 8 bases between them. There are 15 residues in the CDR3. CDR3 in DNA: TGCGCCAGCAGCCAAGAGACAGGCTCTAACTATGGCTACACCTTC. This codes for CASSQETGSNYGYTF.

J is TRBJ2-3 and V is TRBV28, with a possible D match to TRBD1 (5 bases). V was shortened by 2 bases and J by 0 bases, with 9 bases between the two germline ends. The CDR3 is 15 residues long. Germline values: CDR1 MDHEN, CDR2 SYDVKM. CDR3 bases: TGTGCCAGCAGTTTAGATCAGGGCAGCACAGATACGCAGTATTTT. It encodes CASSLDQGSTDTQYF.